What follows describes a single TCR beta chain. Other DNA sequences of this sample code for an identical CDR3. Clones were sequenced by immunoSEQ multiplex PCR, and TCRdb holds only the in-frame ones, with some missing. Among approximately 500,000 clones listed, approximately 88% were seen once. V shed 6 bases and J shed 2 bases, with 10 bases lying between them. The CDR3 is 13 residues long. The data are from a study of blood T cell repertoires in COVID-19. Turning to the study itself: The analysed material was cDNA or gDNA that came from T cells, B-cell-depleted T cells, or PBMCs.

This TCR came from a woman between 45 and 60 years old with COVID-19, enrolled during active disease. Sequencing used peripheral blood. V gene TRBV12-3 or TRBV12-4 combines with J gene TRBJ1-2; a possible D gene is TRBD1 (6 bases). In DNA form, the CDR3 reads TGTGCCAGCAGCCTCGACAGGAACTATGGCTACACCTTC. This sequence encodes CASSLDRNYGYTF.